A single sample gave rise to the 22 T cell receptor beta chains below, sequenced in a study of Graves' ophthalmopathy and Graves' hyperthyroidism. Amplification of TCR beta CDR3 regions used RNA transcripts. RT-PCR was first run with HTBI primers, then multiplex PCR in a second round. MiXCR, applied by TCRdb to the multiplex PCR reads, yields one record per CDR3 protein. The table records some 1.1 million distinct CDR3 sequences, about 35% of them present only once. Sequencing input: peripheral blood or thyroid tissue (not recorded which). The receptors come from an adult man with Graves' hyperthyroidism.

This clonotype has ten or more counts. This chain links TRBV19 with TRBJ1-5, with a possible D match to TRBD1 (5 bases). The CDR3 totals 13 residues. V was cut by 8 bases and J by 3 bases, with 11 bases left in between. CDR1 is LNHDA, CDR2 SQIVND, per germline (reference sequence). The CDR3 DNA follows: TGTGCCAGTGATACAGGATCCAATCAGCCCCAGCATTTT. It encodes CASDTGSNQPQHF.

This clonotype has only a few counts. The chain is built from TRBV11-2 and TRBJ2-7; possibly TRBD1 for D (6 bases). This CDR3 is 14 amino acids long. The ends were cut back, 5 bases at V and 2 bases at J, with 13 bases in the middle. CDR1 and CDR2 from the germline V gene are SGHAT and FQNNGV. In DNA form, the CDR3 reads TGTGCCAGCAGCCCGACGGGACACCCCTACGAGCAGTACTTC. Translation: CASSPTGHPYEQYF.

This clonotype was counted between two and nine times. The rearrangement links TRBV6-6 to TRBJ1-1, with TRBD1 matching over 9 bases. This CDR3 contains 17 residues. V lost 4 bases, J lost 5 bases, and 14 bases stayed unmatched. CDR1 is MNHNY and CDR2 is SVGAGI in the germline V gene (reference sequence). The CDR3 bases are TGTGCCAGCAGTTTAACACGGGACAGGGATGGAAAGACTGAAGCTTTCTTT. As protein: CASSLTRDRDGKTEAFF.

The gene calls are TRBV25-1 and TRBJ2-2; 7 bases agree with TRBD2. CDR3 length: 13 residues. V shed 6 bases, J shed 5 bases, and the junction held 3 bases outside the gene matches. The germline V gene has CDR1 MGHDK and CDR2 SYGVNS. The DNA of the CDR3 is TGTGCCAGCAGCCGACTAGCTACCGGGGAGCTGTTTTTT. Amino acid sequence: CASSRLATGELFF.

The V and J genes are TRBV20-1 and TRBJ2-5; D might be TRBD1 (7 bases). Germline V CDR1 and CDR2: DFQATT, SNEGSKA (reference sequence). The CDR3 covers 14 residues. The ends were cut back, 5 bases at V and 5 bases at J, with 18 bases in the middle. The chain's CDR3 is CSAPQGGGYETQYF. CDR3 DNA sequence: TGCAGTGCTCCTCAGGGGGGAGGCTACGAGACCCAGTACTTC.

This clonotype was observed at least ten times. J is TRBJ1-3 and V is TRBV19, with D uncertain. Germline-derived CDR1 and CDR2 are LNHDA and SQIVND (reference sequence). This CDR3 spans 11 amino acids. Trimming removed 11 bases from V and 4 bases from J, with 9 bases in between. The CDR3 sequence is CAGGSGNTIYF. The CDR3 nucleotides read TGTGCCGGAGGGTCCGGAAACACCATATATTTT.

This clonotype came up a few times. V gene TRBV29-1 combines with J gene TRBJ1-4; 7 bases are shared with TRBD1. The V segment lost 3 bases and the J segment 15 bases; nucleotides outside the gene matches: 19. Germline CDR1 SQVTM, CDR2 ANQGSEA. The length of the CDR3 is 15 residues. The CDR3 here is CSVERGRDNAEGVFF. CDR3 DNA: TGCAGCGTTGAGAGGGGGCGGGACAATGCCGAAGGGGTGTTTTTT.

This clonotype was seen at least ten times. The genes are TRBV2 and TRBJ1-1; a possible D gene is TRBD1 (6 bases). CDR3 length: 14 residues. V lost 6 bases and J 0 bases, leaving 11 bases between the germline ends. Germline-derived CDR1 and CDR2 are SNHLY and FYNNEI. Here the CDR3 reads CASRSDSMNTEAFF. As DNA, the CDR3 is TGTGCCAGCAGATCGGACAGCATGAACACTGAAGCTTTCTTT. The variable domain in full, completed from reference TRBV2 and TRBJ1-1, reads EPEVTQTPSHQVTQMGQEVILRCVPISNHLYFYWYRQILGQKVEFLVSFYNNEISEKSEIFDDQFSVERPDGSNFTLKIRSTKLEDSAMYFCASRSDSMNTEAFFGQGTRLTVV.

Details on this clonotype: A read error is possible here, since a much larger clone lies one base away. The chain employs TRBV7-6 and TRBJ2-5; 7 bases line up with TRBD2. The CDR3 is 19 amino acids. Germline V lookup: CDR1 SGHVS, CDR2 FNYEAQ. The DNA of the CDR3 is TGTGCCAGCAGCTTAGTCAATCGTGGCGGGAGCGGTCAAAGGGTGACCCATTACTTC. Its protein product is CASSLVNRGGSGQRVTHYF.

The chain employs TRBV19 and TRBJ2-5, with 8 positions matching TRBD1. Germline CDR1 and CDR2: LNHDA and SQIVND (reference sequence). J was trimmed by 5 bases and V by 7 bases; bases with no gene match: 6. This CDR3 comprises 13 residues. CDR3 sequence reads: CASNQGAGETQYF. The CDR3 DNA sequence: TGTGCCAGTAATCAGGGGGCCGGGGAGACCCAGTACTTC.

The genes are TRBV14 and TRBJ2-5, with D perhaps TRBD1 (6 bases). Germline CDR1 is SGHDN and CDR2 is FVKESK. The CDR3 is 16 residues long. Trimming shortened V by 1 base and J by 3 bases, and 15 bases separated the two germline ends. The CDR3, as DNA: TGTGCCAGCAGCCAAGTTGGGACAAGCAGAAAAGAGACCCAGTACTTC. It codes for CASSQVGTSRKETQYF.

Turning to this clonotype: In this CDR3 the conserved last residue, phenylalanine or tryptophan, is missing, so a read error is likely. The DNA is left out, because the CDR3 cannot be placed on it with certainty; the CDR3 is given as TCRdb lists it. This CDR3 is CASSTEGV. The chain combines TRBV19 with TRBJ1-4. Germline CDR1 is LNHDA and CDR2 is SQIVND (reference sequence). Including both end residues, the CDR3 is 8 amino acids long.

The rearrangement links TRBV20-1 to TRBJ1-2; TRBD1 aligns across 8 bases. The V and J ends lost 7 bases and 7 bases, in that order; junction bases with no gene match: 14. This CDR3 comprises 14 residues. In germline, CDR1 is DFQATT, CDR2 SNEGSKA (reference sequence). CDR3 nucleotide sequence: TGCAGTGTACCAGCCCCACAGGGGGGGGGTGGCTACACCTTC. This codes for CSVPAPQGGGGYTF.

In regard to this clonotype: It may be a read error: a sequence one base away is much more abundant. The chain joins TRBV6-4 to TRBJ2-7, with no clear D. V was clipped by 2 bases and J by 3 bases, with 5 bases between them. The CDR3 extends over 12 amino acids. In germline, CDR1 is MRHNA, CDR2 SNTAGT. For the CDR3, the DNA is TGTGCCAGCAGTGACGGGGACTACGAGCAGTACTTC. Translating gives CASSDGDYEQYF.

This clonotype has at least ten counts. The chain is built from TRBV20-1 and TRBJ2-7, with 7 bases that match TRBD2. Germline CDR1 and CDR2: DFQATT and SNEGSKA (reference sequence). After removal of 4 bases from V and 2 bases from J, the junction contained 5 bases not matched to a gene. This CDR3 is built from 13 residues. CDR3 DNA sequence: TGCAGTGCTATGACTAGCCAGGCCTACGAGCAGTACTTC. As protein: CSAMTSQAYEQYF.

At least ten counts were recorded for this clonotype. This chain joins TRBV12-3 or TRBV12-4 and TRBJ2-5, with D tentatively TRBD1 or TRBD2 (5 bases each). The V and J ends lost 4 bases and 5 bases respectively, with 11 bases between them. CDR3 length equals 13 residues. CDR3 residues: CASSYEWGETQYF. The CDR3 DNA is TGTGCCAGCAGTTACGAATGGGGGGAGACCCAGTACTTC.

This clonotype was observed at least ten times. This chain links TRBV9 with TRBJ1-2, with D possibly TRBD1 on 5 matching bases. The CDR3 has 14 amino acids. Germline-derived CDR1 and CDR2 are SGDLS and YYNGEE. V shed 4 bases and J shed 4 bases, with 14 bases lying between them. The CDR3 region is CASSPGRGGYGYTF. The CDR3, as DNA: TGTGCCAGCAGCCCGGGAAGGGGAGGCTATGGCTACACCTTC. The variable domain in full, with the rest retrieved from reference TRBV9 and TRBJ1-2, is DSGVTQTPKHLITATGQRVTLRCSPRSGDLSVYWYQQSLDQGLQFLIQYYNGEERAKGNILERFSAQQFPDLHSELNLSSLELGDSALYFCASSPGRGGYGYTFGSGTRLTVV.

The chain links TRBV12-3 or TRBV12-4 to TRBJ2-7, with D possibly TRBD2 on 5 matching bases. V lost 3 bases, J lost 0 bases, and 21 bases lay in between. The CDR3 covers 18 residues. The CDR3 here is CASSLRRGSDPSSYEQYF. The DNA for the CDR3 is TGTGCCAGCAGTTTGAGGCGCGGGTCGGATCCCAGCTCCTACGAGCAGTACTTC.

Ten or more counts support this clonotype. In DNA, the CDR3 is TGTGCCAGCAGCTTGGGCATAAGCGAGCAGTACTTC. This encodes CASSLGISEQYF. The chain uses TRBV5-5 and TRBJ2-7; no definite D call. Germline V gives CDR1 SGHKS, CDR2 YYEKEE (reference sequence). V dropped 0 bases and J dropped 6 bases, with 7 bases sitting between them. The CDR3 is 12 amino acids.

The chain has TRBV27 and TRBJ1-1; D is unclear. The CDR3 is made up of 15 amino acids. Trimming pared 2 bases from V and 1 base from J, leaving 11 bases between. Germline V gives CDR1 MNHEY, CDR2 SMNVEV (reference sequence). CDR3 nucleotide sequence: TGTGCCAGCAGTTTACTTGAGGGTGGGAACACTGAAGCTTTCTTT. Translated, it gives CASSLLEGGNTEAFF.

This clonotype was picked up one time. A read error may produce the germline difference seen at one junction end. The genes are TRBV10-3 and TRBJ1-6; 9 nucleotides agree with TRBD1. This CDR3 contains 15 residues. Per the germline V gene, CDR1 is ENHRY and CDR2 is SYGVKD. CDR3 protein: CASSLSGQGISPLHF. For the CDR3, the DNA is TGTGCCAGCAGTTTATCGGGACAGGGAATTTCACCCCTCCACTTT.

With respect to this clonotype: Since a much larger clone is just one base distant, this may be a read error. The chain joins TRBV5-5 to TRBJ1-2, with a weak D call TRBD1 (5 bases). Per the germline V gene, CDR1 is SGHKS and CDR2 is YYEKEE (reference sequence). The CDR3 is 13 residues long. V dropped 4 bases and J dropped 8 bases, with 15 bases sitting between them. The CDR3 DNA follows: TGTGCCAGCAGCCACGGGGCTGGGGAAGGCTACACCTTC. Translated: CASSHGAGEGYTF.